A single sample gave rise to the 21 T cell receptor beta chains below, sequenced in a study of blood T cell repertoires in COVID-19. Sequencing used immunoSEQ multiplex PCR; TCRdb keeps in-frame clones, though not all of them. The sample contains around 260,000 clones, about 88% of which appear only once. Sequencing input: peripheral blood. The receptors were gathered from a man aged 25-45 years with active or convalescent COVID-19.

The chain joins TRBV6-6 to TRBJ1-2, with 7 nucleotides matching TRBD1. The germline V gene encodes CDR1 MNHNY and CDR2 SVGAGI (reference sequence). The ends lost 6 bases at V and 0 bases at J; junction bases unmatched: 7. This CDR3 has 15 residues. CDR3 in amino acids: CASRSDREANYGYTF. In nucleotides, the CDR3 is TGTGCCAGCAGATCCGACAGGGAGGCTAACTATGGCTACACCTTC.

This chain uses TRBV7-2 with TRBJ2-5; 9 nucleotides align to TRBD2. Per the germline V gene, CDR1 is SGHTA and CDR2 is FQGNSA. The CDR3 covers 14 residues. The V gene end was trimmed by 2 bases and the J gene end by 5 bases; junction bases not matched to a gene: 3. CDR3 loop: CASSLPGTSETQYF. The CDR3, as DNA: TGTGCCAGCAGCTTACCGGGGACTAGCGAGACCCAGTACTTC.

This chain uses TRBV18 with TRBJ1-6; TRBD1 agrees at 7 bases. Losses at the gene ends were 5 bases for V and 5 bases for J; bases not matched to a gene: 6. The CDR3 consists of 15 residues. The germline V gene has CDR1 KGHSH and CDR2 LQKENI. DNA for the CDR3: TGTGCCAGCTCAGAAGTACAGGGGAATAATTCACCCCTCCACTTT. Its protein is CASSEVQGNNSPLHF.

This clone was recorded once. The chain employs TRBV25-1 and TRBJ1-6; D unresolved. V was clipped by 8 bases and J by 0 bases, with 14 bases between them. CDR1 and CDR2 (germline): MGHDK, SYGVNS. This CDR3 region has 16 residues. CDR3 in amino acids: CASERGGSSYNSPLHF. CDR3 DNA: TGTGCCAGCGAGCGGGGAGGGAGCTCCTATAATTCACCCCTCCACTTT.

The V call is TRBV10-3, the J call TRBJ2-7, with 8 bases matching TRBD1. V dropped 3 bases and J dropped 4; count of bases not matched to a gene: 8. The CDR3 runs to 15 residues. Germline V gives CDR1 ENHRY, CDR2 SYGVKD. The CDR3 DNA sequence: TGTGCCATCAGTGAATCAGGGACAGGACTATACGAGCAGTACTTC. Amino acid sequence: CAISESGTGLYEQYF.

The rearrangement joins TRBV6-4 to TRBJ2-2; no clear D. The germline V and J ends were trimmed by 6 bases and 8 bases, with 16 bases remaining between them. Germline values: CDR1 MRHNA, CDR2 SNTAGT. The CDR3 sequence is 14 residues long. Here the CDR3 reads CASRQEQDTGELFF. Written as DNA, the CDR3 is TGTGCCAGCAGACAAGAGCAGGATACGGGGGAGCTGTTTTTT.

The chain recombines TRBV6-5 with TRBJ2-2; 8 bases map to TRBD1. The CDR3 runs 16 residues. CDR1 is MNHEY, CDR2 SVGAGI, per germline. V was clipped by 2 bases and J by 4 bases; unmatched bases: 6. Written as DNA, the CDR3 is TGTGCCAGCAGTTACGCCACAGGGGGAAGCACCGGGGAGCTGTTTTTT. Translation gives CASSYATGGSTGELFF.

The chain employs TRBV7-9 and TRBJ2-1; D unclear. The ends were cut back, 6 bases at V and 5 bases at J, with 14 bases in the middle. The CDR3 is 14 amino acids. CDR1 and CDR2 from the germline V gene are SEHNR and FQNEAQ (reference sequence). The CDR3: CASSPVASDNEQFF. DNA of the CDR3: TGTGCCAGCAGTCCGGTAGCTTCTGACAATGAGCAGTTCTTC.

J is TRBJ1-1 and V is TRBV6-6; the D gene is possibly TRBD1 (6 bases). Germline V lookup: CDR1 MNHNY, CDR2 SVGAGI (reference sequence). The CDR3 loop spans 11 amino acids. Trimming took off 6 bases at V and 8 bases at J, with 10 bases between the two ends. The CDR3 is CASRPGTEAFF. CDR3 coding DNA: TGTGCCAGCAGGCCCGGGACAGAAGCTTTCTTT.

The table lists this clone with a count of one. V is TRBV30 and J is TRBJ1-3, with D hard to call. The CDR3 contains 14 residues. Germline V gene lookup returns CDR1 GTSNPN and CDR2 SVGIG (reference sequence). Trimming shortened V by 0 bases and J by 3 bases, and 9 bases separated the two germline ends. The CDR3 region is CAWSVGGLGNTIYF. The CDR3 DNA follows: TGTGCCTGGAGTGTAGGCGGGCTTGGAAACACCATATATTTT.

The CDR3 protein is CASSPPNRADEQFF. CDR3 DNA: TGTGCCAGCTCACCACCGAACCGCGCGGATGAGCAGTTCTTC. This sequence joins TRBV18 and TRBJ2-1; D is undetermined. V shed 0 bases and J shed 8 bases, with 11 bases lying between them. The CDR3 covers 14 residues. Germline V gene data show CDR1 as KGHSH and CDR2 as LQKENI. The full variable domain, in which reference TRBV18 and TRBJ2-1 provide the parts outside the CDR3, is NAGVMQNPRHLVRRRGQEARLRCSPMKGHSHVYWYRQLPEEGLKFMVYLQKENIIDESGMPKERFSAEFPKEGPSILRIQQVVRGDSAAYFCASSPPNRADEQFFGPGTRLTVL.

This sequence joins TRBV30 and TRBJ1-5, with TRBD1 matching over 8 bases. V was pared by 2 bases and J by 5 bases, with 8 bases of the junction left unmatched. Germline CDR1 is GTSNPN and CDR2 is SVGIG (reference sequence). The CDR3 is made up of 15 amino acids. The DNA for the CDR3 is TGTGCCTGGAGTTACGGACAGGGAACCTATCAGCCCCAGCATTTT. Translated, it gives CAWSYGQGTYQPQHF.

J is TRBJ2-7 and V is TRBV19; 9 bases align to TRBD1. CDR3 size: 13 residues. Unmatched junction bases numbered 8, after V lost 8 bases and J lost 6 bases. Germline V gene data show CDR1 as LNHDA and CDR2 as SQIVND (reference sequence). The CDR3 coding sequence is TGTGCCAGTGGAGAAGGACAGGGGAGCGAGCAGTACTTC. It yields the protein CASGEGQGSEQYF.

This chain connects TRBV3-1 (or the pseudogene TRBV3-2) to TRBJ2-1, with TRBD2 matching over 10 bases. J gave up 2 bases and V 1 base, and 11 bases lay outside the gene matches. The CDR3 has 19 residues. Germline assignment: CDR1 LGHDT and CDR2 YNNKEL (reference sequence). CDR3 coding DNA: TGTGCCAGCAGCCAAGGGGGAGCGGGGGGGCCCGGGCCCTACAATGAGCAGTTCTTC. Its protein product is CASSQGGAGGPGPYNEQFF.

The chain carries TRBV12-5 and TRBJ1-1, with 8 bases that match TRBD1. The V segment lost 6 bases and the J segment 4 bases; nucleotides outside the gene matches: 7. CDR3 length: 14 residues. The germline gives CDR1 LGHNT, CDR2 FRNRAP. Here the CDR3 reads CASGPGQGGTEAFF. The CDR3 DNA reads as TGTGCTAGTGGACCAGGACAGGGTGGCACTGAAGCTTTCTTT.

The chain has TRBV29-1 and TRBJ2-7; 8 bases align to TRBD2. The V segment lost 7 bases and the J segment 0 bases; nucleotides outside the gene matches: 17. Germline V lookup: CDR1 SQVTM, CDR2 ANQGSEA. The CDR3 has 17 residues. The CDR3 DNA sequence: TGCAGCGCTGCGGGGGGCCCTCGTTCCGGCAGCTCCTACGAGCAGTACTTC. Protein sequence: CSAAGGPRSGSSYEQYF.

The chain joins TRBV4-1 to TRBJ2-2; 7 bases map to TRBD1. This CDR3 region has 15 residues. Germline loops: CDR1 MGHRA, CDR2 YSYEKL. Trimming cost V 3 bases and J 7 bases; bases outside gene matches: 8. The CDR3 loop is CASSHRDRVGGELFF. The CDR3 DNA is TGCGCCAGCAGCCATAGAGACAGGGTTGGCGGGGAGCTGTTTTTT.

The chain has TRBV15 and TRBJ2-7; D might be TRBD2 (7 bases). The V and J ends lost 0 bases and 1 base respectively, with 13 bases between them. The CDR3 loop spans 16 amino acids. The germline V gene encodes CDR1 LNHNV and CDR2 YYDKDF (reference sequence). The CDR3 reads CATSRDDGGPSYEQYF. CDR3 bases: TGTGCCACCAGCAGAGATGACGGGGGGCCGTCCTACGAGCAGTACTTC.

This chain connects TRBV20-1 to TRBJ2-7; D gene uncertain. Trimming took off 3 bases at V and 2 bases at J, with 14 bases between the two ends. CDR1 and CDR2 from the germline V gene are DFQATT and SNEGSKA (reference sequence). CDR3 size: 14 residues. The DNA of the CDR3 is TGCAGTGCTAGTTCCCGTCTGCAGACCTACGAGCAGTACTTC. It translates to CSASSRLQTYEQYF.

J is TRBJ1-3 and V is TRBV28, with D perhaps TRBD1 (6 bases). Trimming cost V 5 bases and J 0 bases, with 14 bases left between them. Per germline, CDR1 MDHEN and CDR2 SYDVKM. CDR3 length equals 16 residues. This CDR3 is CASSGWDTDSGNTIYF. DNA for the CDR3: TGTGCCAGCAGTGGGTGGGACACGGACTCTGGAAACACCATATATTTT.

The rearrangement links TRBV29-1 to TRBJ1-1; 10 nucleotides agree with TRBD1. V dropped 7 bases and J dropped 3; count of bases not matched to a gene: 8. CDR1 SQVTM and CDR2 ANQGSEA come from the germline V gene. The CDR3 sequence is 14 residues long. CDR3 DNA sequence: TGCAGCGCCCAAACCGGGACAGGGGACACTGAAGCTTTCTTT. Translated, it gives CSAQTGTGDTEAFF.